This T cell receptor beta chain originates from a study of vaccination effects on CD4 cells after COVID-19. Germline assignment: CDR1 SNHLY and CDR2 FYNNEI. Trimming stripped 3 bases from V and 1 base from J, with 14 bases between. The CDR3 runs 16 residues. Assay used: immunoSEQ multiplex PCR; TCRdb lists only in-frame clones, some missing. The sample holds 30,000 to 40,000 clones; 55% to 75% are singletons and the top ten take under 25%. Concerning this clone itself: The antigen remains undetermined.

Antigen-specific CD4+ T cells were expanded (with viral peptide pools) by the ViraFEST assay ahead of sequencing. At the end of about 10 days of culture, CD4+ T cells were isolated. The healthy vaccine recipients, who had no prior SARS-CoV-2 infection, showed negative nucleocapsid antibodies. The material sequenced was CD4+ T cells from PBMCs cultured with SARS-CoV-2 spike peptides, taken before COVID-19 vaccination. This sequence was found in a human donor who received a COVID-19 vaccine. The chain is built from TRBV2 and TRBJ2-3, with D possibly TRBD1 on 6 matching bases. This CDR3 is CASSDRTAFGTDTQYF. The CDR3 DNA reads as TGTGCCAGCAGTGACCGGACAGCCTTTGGCACAGATACGCAGTATTTT.